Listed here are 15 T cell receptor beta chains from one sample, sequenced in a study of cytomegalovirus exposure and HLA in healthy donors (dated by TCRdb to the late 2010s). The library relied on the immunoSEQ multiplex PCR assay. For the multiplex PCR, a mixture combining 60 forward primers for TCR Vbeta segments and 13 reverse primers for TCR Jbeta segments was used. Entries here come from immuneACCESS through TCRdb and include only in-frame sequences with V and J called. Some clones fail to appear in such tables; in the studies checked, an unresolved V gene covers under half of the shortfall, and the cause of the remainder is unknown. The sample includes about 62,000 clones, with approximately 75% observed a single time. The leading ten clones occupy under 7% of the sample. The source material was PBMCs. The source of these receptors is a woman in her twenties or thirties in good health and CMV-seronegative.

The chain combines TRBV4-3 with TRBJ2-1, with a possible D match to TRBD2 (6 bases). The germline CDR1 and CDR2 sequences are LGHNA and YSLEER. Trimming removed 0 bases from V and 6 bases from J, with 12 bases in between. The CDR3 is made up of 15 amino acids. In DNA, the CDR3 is TGCGCCAGCAGCCAAGAAGGAAGGGACTCCAATGAGCAGTTCTTC. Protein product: CASSQEGRDSNEQFF.

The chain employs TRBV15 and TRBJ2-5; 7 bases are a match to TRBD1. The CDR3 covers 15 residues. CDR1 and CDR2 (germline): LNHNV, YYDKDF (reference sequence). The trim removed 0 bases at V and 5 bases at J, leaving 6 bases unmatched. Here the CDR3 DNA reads TGTGCCACCAGCAGAGACCCCGCCAGGGGGGAGACCCAGTACTTC. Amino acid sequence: CATSRDPARGETQYF.

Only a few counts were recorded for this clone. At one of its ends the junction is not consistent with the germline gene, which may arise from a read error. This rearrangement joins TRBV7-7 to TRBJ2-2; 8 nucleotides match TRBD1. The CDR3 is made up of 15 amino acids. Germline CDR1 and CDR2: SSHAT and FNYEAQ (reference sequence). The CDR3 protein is CASSVDRGNTGELFF. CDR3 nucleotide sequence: TGTGCTAGCAGTGTCGACAGGGGGAACACCGGGGAGCTGTTTTTT.

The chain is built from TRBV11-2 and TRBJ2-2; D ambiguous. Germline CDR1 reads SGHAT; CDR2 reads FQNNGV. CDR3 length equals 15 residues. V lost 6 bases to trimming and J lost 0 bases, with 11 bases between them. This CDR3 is CASSSHLPNTGELFF. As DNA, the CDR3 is TGTGCCAGCAGTTCACATTTACCGAACACCGGGGAGCTGTTTTTT.

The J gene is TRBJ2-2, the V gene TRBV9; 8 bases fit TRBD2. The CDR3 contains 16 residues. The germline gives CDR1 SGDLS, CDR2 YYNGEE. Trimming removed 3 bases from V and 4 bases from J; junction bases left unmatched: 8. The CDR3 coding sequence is TGTGCCAGCAGCGGGGGGACTAGTTTCGGCACCGGGGAGCTGTTTTTT. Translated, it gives CASSGGTSFGTGELFF.

CDR3 sequence (DNA): TGTGCCAGCAGCTTGGAACAGGGACGGTATGGCTACACCTTC. It specifies CASSLEQGRYGYTF. The gene calls are TRBV5-6 and TRBJ1-2; D is possibly TRBD1 (6 bases). CDR1 and CDR2 (germline): SGHDT, YYEEEE. Trimming pared 0 bases from V and 5 bases from J, leaving 11 bases between. This CDR3 comprises 14 residues.

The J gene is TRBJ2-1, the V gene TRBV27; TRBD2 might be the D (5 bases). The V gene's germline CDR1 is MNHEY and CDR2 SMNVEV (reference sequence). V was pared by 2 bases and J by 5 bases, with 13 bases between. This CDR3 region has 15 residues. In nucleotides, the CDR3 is TGTGCCAGCAGTTTACCGGGGAGCGCCCACAATGAGCAGTTCTTC. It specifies CASSLPGSAHNEQFF.

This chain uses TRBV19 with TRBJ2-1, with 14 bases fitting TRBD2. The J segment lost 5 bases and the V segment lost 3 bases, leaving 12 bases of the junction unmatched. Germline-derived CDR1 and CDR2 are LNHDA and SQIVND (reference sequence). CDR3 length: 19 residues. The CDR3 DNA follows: TGTGCCAGTAGTATCAACCTAAGACTAGCGGGAGGGGAACACAATGAGCAGTTCTTC. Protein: CASSINLRLAGGEHNEQFF.

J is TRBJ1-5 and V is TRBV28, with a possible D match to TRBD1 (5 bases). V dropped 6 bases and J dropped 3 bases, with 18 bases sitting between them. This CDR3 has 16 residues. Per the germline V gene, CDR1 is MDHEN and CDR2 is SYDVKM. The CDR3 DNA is TGTGCCAGCAGCCATGCGGGGGGGGGAAACAATCAGCCCCAGCATTTT. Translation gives CASSHAGGGNNQPQHF.

The DNA for the CDR3 is TGCGCCAGCAGCCAGGGACTAGCGGATTACAATGAGCAGTTCTTC. Its translation: CASSQGLADYNEQFF. The chain recombines TRBV4-1 with TRBJ2-1; TRBD2 matches 11 bases. CDR3 size: 15 residues. Germline V lookup: CDR1 MGHRA, CDR2 YSYEKL. V shed 3 bases, J shed 4 bases, and the junction held 2 bases outside the gene matches.

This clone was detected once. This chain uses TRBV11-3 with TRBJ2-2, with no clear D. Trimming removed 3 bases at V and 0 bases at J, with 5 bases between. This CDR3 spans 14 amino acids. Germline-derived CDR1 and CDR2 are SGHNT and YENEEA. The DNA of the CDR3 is TGTGCCAGCAGCTTGAGCGCGAACACCGGGGAGCTGTTTTTT. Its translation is CASSLSANTGELFF.

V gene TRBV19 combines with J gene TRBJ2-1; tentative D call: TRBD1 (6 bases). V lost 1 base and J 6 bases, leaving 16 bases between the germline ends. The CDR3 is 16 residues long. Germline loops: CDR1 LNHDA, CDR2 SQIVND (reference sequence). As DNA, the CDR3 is TGTGCCAGTAGTATAGTGGGCGGAACAGGGCCCAATGAGCAGTTCTTC. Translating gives CASSIVGGTGPNEQFF.

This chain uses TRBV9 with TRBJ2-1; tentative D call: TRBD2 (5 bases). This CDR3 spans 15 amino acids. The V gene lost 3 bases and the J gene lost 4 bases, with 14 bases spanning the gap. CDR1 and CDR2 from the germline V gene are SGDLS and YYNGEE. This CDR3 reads CASSARDTIYNEQFF. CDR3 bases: TGTGCCAGCAGCGCCCGGGATACCATTTACAATGAGCAGTTCTTC.

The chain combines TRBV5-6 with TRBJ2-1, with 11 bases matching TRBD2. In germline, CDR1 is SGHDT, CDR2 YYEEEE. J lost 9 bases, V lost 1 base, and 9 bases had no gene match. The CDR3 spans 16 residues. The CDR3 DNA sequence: TGTGCCAGCAGCTTGAGGGGAACTAGCGGGAGCAGTGAGCAGTTCTTC. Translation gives CASSLRGTSGSSEQFF.

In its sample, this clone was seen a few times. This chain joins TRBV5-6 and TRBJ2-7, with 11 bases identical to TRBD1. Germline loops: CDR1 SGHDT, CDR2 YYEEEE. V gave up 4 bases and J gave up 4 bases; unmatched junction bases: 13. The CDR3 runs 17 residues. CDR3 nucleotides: TGTGCCAGCAGCACCGCCCGGGACAGGGGGTTTTTTTACGAGCAGTACGTC. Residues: CASSTARDRGFFYEQYV.